The source of this TCR beta chain is a study of monozygotic twins with inflammatory bowel disease (dated by TCRdb to between 2017 and 2020). About the study as a whole: The full study comprised around 28 monozygotic twin pairs: nine German pairs (four IBD-concordant, five IBD-discordant) and 19 IBD-discordant Danish pairs. Within discordant pairs, disease-associated traits were sought mainly by comparing IBD patients with their genetically identical healthy co-twins. Each individual had, on average, about 151 000 unique TCRalpha sequences and 181 000 unique TCRbeta sequences available for analysis. The research as a whole found: Measured by the inverse Simpson index, TCRbeta repertoire diversity was lower in IBD patients than in their healthy co-twins. Different T cell subtypes could not be distinguished in the analysis. Fewer clonotypes were shared with other individuals by IBD patients than by healthy twins, most markedly in patients showing signs of disease activity. Differing immunosuppressive treatments among patients may have added background noise and inter-individual variability to the repertoires. Concordant and discordant twins showed no difference in repertoire similarity, possibly because of limited statistical power. No single strong signal or clonotype linked to IBD turned up in the results, so the idea that one exists was not supported.

From each donor, a roughly 2.3 ml peripheral blood sample was drawn into PAXgene tubes and stored at -80 degrees C. Total RNA was isolated from whole blood with the PAXgene blood miRNA kit on an automated QIAcube, without T cell sorting. Peripheral blood from monozygotic twin pairs concordant or discordant for inflammatory bowel disease was subjected to deep TCRalpha and TCRbeta repertoire profiling with unique molecular barcoding. For every twin pair, smoking habits were documented, and each individual was categorised as a current, former or never smoker. Libraries came from 5' RACE. For each TCR library, approximately 3.5 ug of total RNA was used. For each sample, cDNA was synthesized in eight separate reactions using SMARTScribe reverse transcriptase. During cDNA synthesis, template switching was used to introduce unique molecular identifiers that contained a 6-nucleotide sample barcode. TCRalpha and TCRbeta cDNA was amplified in two nested PCRs of roughly 16 and 10 cycles, and bead purification was carried out after each PCR. Before amplification, the cDNA was both treated with uracil DNA-glycosylase and purified with the QIAquick PCR purification kit. In the second PCR, Illumina TruSeq-compatible adapters and sample-specific barcodes were added. TapeStation and Qubit were used to check library quality and concentration, and around 5.3 ng of each library was pooled. Sequencing of pooled libraries was carried out on an Illumina HiSeq2500 single-index Rapid Run using 2 x 100 bp reads and custom sequencing primers. On the authors' methods: PCR and sequencing errors were corrected by UMI-based consensus assembly using MiGEC version 1.2.6. MiXCR version 2.1.1 was used to carry out V(D)J alignment, clonotype assembly and CDR3 extraction. To normalise gene usage, clonotype sharing and MAIT/NKT TCR abundance, the analysis used the top 1000, 10 000 and 20 000 clonotypes per sample. Diversity was computed as the inverse Simpson index with the vegan R package after downsampling to 27 000 UMIs. Paired Mann-Whitney U tests were applied to discordant twin pairs, with Benjamini-Hochberg correction for multiple testing. After reprocessing by TCRdb, each CDR3 protein sequence is one entry, and no DNA is given. TCRdb, rather than the study authors, made the V and J calls. This sample's table has entries for some 450,000 distinct CDR3 sequences. Of the sample, roughly 2.3% is held by the ten largest clones.

Comments on this clonotype: The target of this receptor is not known.

The TCR originated in a human donor with ulcerative colitis or Crohn's disease, or a healthy co-twin of an affected twin (not recorded which). The sample was blood.

The CDR3 reads CSVEDFGTEYNVQFF. This receptor chain uses TRBV29-1 and TRBJ2-1; TCRdb's D call of TRBD1 is untestable without DNA. The CDR3 runs 15 amino acids, cysteine and phenylalanine included. This entry has no DNA. CDR1 and CDR2 were assigned from the germline V gene as SQVTM and ANQGSEA.